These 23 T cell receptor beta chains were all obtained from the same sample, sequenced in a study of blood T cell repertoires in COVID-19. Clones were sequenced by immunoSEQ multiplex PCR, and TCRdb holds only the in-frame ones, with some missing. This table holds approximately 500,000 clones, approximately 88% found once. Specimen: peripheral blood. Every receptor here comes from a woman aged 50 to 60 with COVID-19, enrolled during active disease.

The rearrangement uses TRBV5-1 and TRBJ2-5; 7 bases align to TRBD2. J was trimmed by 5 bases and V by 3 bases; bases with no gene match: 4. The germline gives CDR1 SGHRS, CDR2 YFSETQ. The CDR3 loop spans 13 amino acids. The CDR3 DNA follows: TGCGCCAGCAGCTACGGACTAGTTGAGACCCAGTACTTC. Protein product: CASSYGLVETQYF.

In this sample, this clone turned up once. The CDR3 DNA sequence: TGTGCCAGCAGCTTCCCAACCGGGACACCGATCCCCACAGATACGCAGTATTTT. Translation: CASSFPTGTPIPTDTQYF. The chain employs TRBV7-9 and TRBJ2-3; maybe TRBD1 (6 bases). The germline CDR1 and CDR2 sequences are SEHNR and FQNEAQ (reference sequence). The V end lost 3 bases, the J end lost 2 bases, and 21 bases lay between the germline ends. This CDR3 comprises 18 residues. The variable domain in full, with the rest retrieved from reference TRBV7-9 and TRBJ2-3, is DTGVSQNPRHKITKRGQNVTFRCDPISEHNRLYWYRQTLGQGPEFLTYFQNEAQLEKSRLLSDRFSAERPKGSFSTLEIQRTEQGDSAMYLCASSFPTGTPIPTDTQYFGPGTRLTVL.

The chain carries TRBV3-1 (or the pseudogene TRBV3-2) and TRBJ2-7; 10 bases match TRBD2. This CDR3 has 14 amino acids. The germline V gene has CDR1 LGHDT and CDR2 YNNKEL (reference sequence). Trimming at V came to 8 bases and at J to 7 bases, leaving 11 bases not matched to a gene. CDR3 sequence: CASSLAGERVEQYF. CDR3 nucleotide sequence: TGTGCCAGCTCTCTAGCGGGGGAGCGGGTGGAGCAGTACTTC.

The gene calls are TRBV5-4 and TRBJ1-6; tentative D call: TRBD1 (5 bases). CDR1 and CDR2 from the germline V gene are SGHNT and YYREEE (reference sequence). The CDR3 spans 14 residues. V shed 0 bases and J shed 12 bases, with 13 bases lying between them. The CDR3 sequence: CASSLVQAYEPLHF. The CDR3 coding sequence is TGTGCCAGCAGCTTGGTACAGGCCTATGAACCCCTCCACTTT.

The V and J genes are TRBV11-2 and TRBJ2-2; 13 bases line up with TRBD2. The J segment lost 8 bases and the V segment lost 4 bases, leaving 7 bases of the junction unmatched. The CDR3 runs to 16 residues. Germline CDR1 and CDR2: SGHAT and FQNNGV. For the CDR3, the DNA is TGTGCCAGCAGCTGGGGACTAGCGGGGCCTAGGGGGGAGCTGTTTTTT. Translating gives CASSWGLAGPRGELFF. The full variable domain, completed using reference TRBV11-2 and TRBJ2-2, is EAGVAQSPRYKIIEKRQSVAFWCNPISGHATLYWYQQILGQGPKLLIQFQNNGVVDDSQLPKDRFSAERLKGVDSTLKIQPAKLEDSAVYLCASSWGLAGPRGELFFGEGSRLTVL.

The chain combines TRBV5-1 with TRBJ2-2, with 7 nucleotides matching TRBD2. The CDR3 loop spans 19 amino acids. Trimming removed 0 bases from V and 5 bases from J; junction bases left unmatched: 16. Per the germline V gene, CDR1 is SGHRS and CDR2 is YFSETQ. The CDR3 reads CASSLGSGGGLGGTGELFF. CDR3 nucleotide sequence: TGCGCCAGCAGCTTGGGGTCGGGCGGGGGACTCGGAGGAACCGGGGAGCTGTTTTTT.

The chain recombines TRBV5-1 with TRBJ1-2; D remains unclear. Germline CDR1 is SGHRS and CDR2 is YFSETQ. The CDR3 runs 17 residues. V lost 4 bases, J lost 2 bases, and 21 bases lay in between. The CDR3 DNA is TGCGCCAGCAGCCCGGAGGCGGGCAGGATTCCGAACTATGGCTACACCTTC. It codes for CASSPEAGRIPNYGYTF.

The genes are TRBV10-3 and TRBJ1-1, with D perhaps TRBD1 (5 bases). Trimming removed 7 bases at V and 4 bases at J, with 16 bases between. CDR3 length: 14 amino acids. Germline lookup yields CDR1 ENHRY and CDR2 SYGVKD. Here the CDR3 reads CAITPGGGGTEAFF. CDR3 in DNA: TGTGCCATCACTCCCGGCGGGGGGGGCACTGAAGCTTTCTTT.

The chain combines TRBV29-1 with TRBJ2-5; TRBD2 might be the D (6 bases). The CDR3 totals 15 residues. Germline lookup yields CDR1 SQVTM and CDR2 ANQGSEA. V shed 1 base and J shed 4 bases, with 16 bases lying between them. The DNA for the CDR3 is TGCAGCGTTGAAGGTTGGAGGGGAGGCGCAGAGACCCAGTACTTC. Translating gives CSVEGWRGGAETQYF.

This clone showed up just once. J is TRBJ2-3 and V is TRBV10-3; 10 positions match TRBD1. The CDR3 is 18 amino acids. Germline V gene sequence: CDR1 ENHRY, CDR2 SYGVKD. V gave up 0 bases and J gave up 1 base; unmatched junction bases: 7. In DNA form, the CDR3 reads TGTGCCATCAGTGAGTCGACCCCCGGGACAGGGGGCACAGATACGCAGTATTTT. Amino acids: CAISESTPGTGGTDTQYF.

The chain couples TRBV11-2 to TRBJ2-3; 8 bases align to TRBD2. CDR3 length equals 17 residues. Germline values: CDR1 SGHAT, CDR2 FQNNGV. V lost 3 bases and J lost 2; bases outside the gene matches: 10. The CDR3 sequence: CASSFRSRGGNTDTQYF. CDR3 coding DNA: TGTGCCAGCAGCTTTCGCAGCCGGGGGGGAAACACAGATACGCAGTATTTT.

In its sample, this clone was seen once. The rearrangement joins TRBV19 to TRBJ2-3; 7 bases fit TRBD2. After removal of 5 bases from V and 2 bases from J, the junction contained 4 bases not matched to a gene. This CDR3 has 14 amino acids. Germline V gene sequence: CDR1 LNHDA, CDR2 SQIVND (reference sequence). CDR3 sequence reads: CASSQRGNTDTQYF. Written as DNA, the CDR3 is TGTGCCAGTAGTCAGCGGGGCAACACAGATACGCAGTATTTT.

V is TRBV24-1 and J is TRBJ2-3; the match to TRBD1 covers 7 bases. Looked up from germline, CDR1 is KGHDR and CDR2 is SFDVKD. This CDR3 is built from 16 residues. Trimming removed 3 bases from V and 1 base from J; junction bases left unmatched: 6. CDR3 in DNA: TGTGCCACCAGTGATCAGACAGGGAAGGGCACAGATACGCAGTATTTT. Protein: CATSDQTGKGTDTQYF.

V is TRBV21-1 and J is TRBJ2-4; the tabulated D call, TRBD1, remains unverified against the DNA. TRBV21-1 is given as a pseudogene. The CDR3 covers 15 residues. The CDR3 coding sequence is TGTGCCAGCAGCGAGCCGGGACAGGGGTGCGACATTCAGTACTTC. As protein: CASSEPGQGCDIQYF.

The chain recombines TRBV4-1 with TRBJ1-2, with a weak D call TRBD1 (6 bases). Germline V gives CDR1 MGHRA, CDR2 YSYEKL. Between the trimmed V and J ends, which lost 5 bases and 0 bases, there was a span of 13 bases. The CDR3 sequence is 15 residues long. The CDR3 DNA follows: TGCGCCAGCAGCATACAGGACAGCCCTAACTATGGCTACACCTTC. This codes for CASSIQDSPNYGYTF.

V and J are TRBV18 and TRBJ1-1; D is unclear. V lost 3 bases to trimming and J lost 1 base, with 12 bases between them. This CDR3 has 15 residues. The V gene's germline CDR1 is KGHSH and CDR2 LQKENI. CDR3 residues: CASSPMGGANTEAFF. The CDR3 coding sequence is TGTGCCAGCTCACCGATGGGTGGAGCGAACACTGAAGCTTTCTTT.

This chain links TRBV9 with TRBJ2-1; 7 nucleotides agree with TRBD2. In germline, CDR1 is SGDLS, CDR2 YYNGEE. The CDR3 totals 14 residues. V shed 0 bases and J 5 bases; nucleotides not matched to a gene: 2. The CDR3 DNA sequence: TGTGCCAGCAGCGTAGGGGACTACGACAATGAGCAGTTCTTC. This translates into CASSVGDYDNEQFF.

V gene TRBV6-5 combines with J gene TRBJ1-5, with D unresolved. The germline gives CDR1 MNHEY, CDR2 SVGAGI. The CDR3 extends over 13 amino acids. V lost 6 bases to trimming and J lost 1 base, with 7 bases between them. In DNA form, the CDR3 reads TGTGCCAGCAGCCGAGCCAGCAATCAGCCCCAGCATTTT. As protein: CASSRASNQPQHF.

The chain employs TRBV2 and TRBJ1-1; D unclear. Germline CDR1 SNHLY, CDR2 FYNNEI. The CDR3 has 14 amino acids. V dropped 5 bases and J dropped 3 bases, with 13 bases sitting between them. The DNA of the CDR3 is TGTGCCAGCAGTTTTCTAGACCGGTACACTGAAGCTTTCTTT. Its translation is CASSFLDRYTEAFF.

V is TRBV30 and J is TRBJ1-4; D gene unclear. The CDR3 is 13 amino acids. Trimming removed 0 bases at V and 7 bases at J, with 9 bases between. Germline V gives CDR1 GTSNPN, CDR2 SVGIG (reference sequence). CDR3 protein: CAWSVRSGEKLFF. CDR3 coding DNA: TGTGCCTGGAGTGTTCGGAGCGGTGAAAAACTGTTTTTT.

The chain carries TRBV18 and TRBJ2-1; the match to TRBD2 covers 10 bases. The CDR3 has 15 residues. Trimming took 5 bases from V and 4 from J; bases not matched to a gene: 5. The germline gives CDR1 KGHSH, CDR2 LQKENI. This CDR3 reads CASSENSGGYNEQFF. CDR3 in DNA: TGTGCCAGCTCAGAGAATAGCGGGGGGTACAATGAGCAGTTCTTC.

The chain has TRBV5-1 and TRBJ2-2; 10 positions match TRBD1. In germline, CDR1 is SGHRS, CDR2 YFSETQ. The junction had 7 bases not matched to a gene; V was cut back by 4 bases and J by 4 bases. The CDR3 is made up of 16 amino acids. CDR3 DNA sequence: TGCGCCAGCAGCAAGGACAGGGGGGAGAGCACCGGGGAGCTGTTTTTT. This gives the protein CASSKDRGESTGELFF.

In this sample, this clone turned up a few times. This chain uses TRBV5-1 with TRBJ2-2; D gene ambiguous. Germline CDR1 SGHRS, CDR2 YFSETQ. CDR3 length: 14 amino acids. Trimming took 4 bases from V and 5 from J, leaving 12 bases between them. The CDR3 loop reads CASSQFYTTGELFF. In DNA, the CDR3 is TGCGCCAGCAGCCAGTTTTACACGACCGGGGAGCTGTTTTTT.